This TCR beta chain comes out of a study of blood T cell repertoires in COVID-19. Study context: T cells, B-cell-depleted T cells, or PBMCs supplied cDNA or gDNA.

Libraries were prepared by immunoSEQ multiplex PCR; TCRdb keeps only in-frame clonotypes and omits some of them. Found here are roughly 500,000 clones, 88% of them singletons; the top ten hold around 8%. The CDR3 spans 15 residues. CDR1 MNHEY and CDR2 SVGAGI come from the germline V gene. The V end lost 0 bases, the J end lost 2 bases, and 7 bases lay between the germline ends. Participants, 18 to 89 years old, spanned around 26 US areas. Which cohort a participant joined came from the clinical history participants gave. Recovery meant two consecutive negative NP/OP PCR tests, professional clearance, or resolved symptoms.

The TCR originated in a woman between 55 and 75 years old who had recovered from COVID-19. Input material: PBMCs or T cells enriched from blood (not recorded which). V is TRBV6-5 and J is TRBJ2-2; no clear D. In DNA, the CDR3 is TGTGCCAGCAGTTACTCCGGGTTTAACACCGGGGAGCTGTTTTTT. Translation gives CASSYSGFNTGELFF.